This T cell receptor (beta chain) emerged from a study of post-analysis software for immune sequencing data. Study-wide background: As for disease course, relapsing-remitting, secondary progressive and progressive-relapsing multiple sclerosis were all included.

cDNA libraries for TCR beta contained unique molecular identifiers. TCRdb itself ran the PCR reads through MiXCR, one entry per CDR3 protein. Among approximately 250,000 distinct CDR3 sequences, 35% to 40% were seen once, and the ten largest hold less than 6%. Findings and limits, study-wide: Compared against controls, patients with multiple sclerosis displayed significantly lower normalized Chao1 diversity. Included in a set of roughly five TRBV segments more frequent in patients than controls were TRBV5-6, TRBV5-1 and TRBV20-1.

The CDR3 has 14 residues. Germline loops: CDR1 MGHRA, CDR2 YSYEKL. V dropped 4 bases and J dropped 8 bases, with 14 bases sitting between them. This clonotype was seen many times. Antigen unknown. This sequence joins TRBV4-1 and TRBJ1-4; possibly TRBD1 for D (5 bases). This clonotype originated in a girl under 18 with multiple sclerosis. Sequencing was done on a sample of blood. Written as DNA, the CDR3 is TGCGCCAGCAGCCTCGTGCAGGGAGGAGAAAAACTGTTTTTT. This encodes CASSLVQGGEKLFF.